This section outlines one T cell receptor (beta chain) sequence together with its context. This sample is drawn from a study of blood T cell repertoires in COVID-19. Across about two dozen US areas, participants ranged in age from roughly 18 to 95 years. Clinical history reported by participants formed the basis on which cohorts were assigned. Among Cohort 3 donors, those recovered had two negative PCRs, clearance, or symptom resolution. In the authors' workflow: Amplification with reference gene primers provided the estimates of nucleated cell counts. TCRdb's copy holds only in-frame clones and misses some; the assay was immunoSEQ multiplex PCR. V, J and clone size are those of that table, while D and trimming were read from the DNA. This table has roughly 180,000 clones, 82% appearing once. This clonotype originated in a man aged 55-75 years who had recovered from COVID-19. The sequenced sample was PBMCs or T cells enriched from blood (not recorded which).

The CDR3 DNA sequence: TGTGCCAGCAGCTTGACAGTTGCAGATACGCAGTATTTT. Translated, it gives CASSLTVADTQYF. The chain combines TRBV7-3 with TRBJ2-3; tentative D call: TRBD1 (5 bases). The germline V gene has CDR1 SGHTA and CDR2 FQGTGA. The CDR3 spans 13 residues. V was cut by 3 bases and J by 4 bases, with 8 bases left in between.